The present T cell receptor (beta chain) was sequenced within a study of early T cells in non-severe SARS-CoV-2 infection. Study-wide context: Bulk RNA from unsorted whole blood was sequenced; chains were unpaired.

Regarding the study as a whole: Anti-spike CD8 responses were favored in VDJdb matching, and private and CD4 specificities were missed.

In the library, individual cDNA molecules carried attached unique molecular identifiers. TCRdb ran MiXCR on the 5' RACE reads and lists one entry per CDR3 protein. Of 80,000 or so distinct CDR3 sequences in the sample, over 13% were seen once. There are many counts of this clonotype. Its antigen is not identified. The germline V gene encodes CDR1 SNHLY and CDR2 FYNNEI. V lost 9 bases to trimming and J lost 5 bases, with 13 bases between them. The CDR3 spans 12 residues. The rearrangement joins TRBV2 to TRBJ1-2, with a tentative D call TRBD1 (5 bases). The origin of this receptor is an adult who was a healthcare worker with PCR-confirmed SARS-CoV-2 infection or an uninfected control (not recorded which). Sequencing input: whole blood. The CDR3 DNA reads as TGTGCCAGTAGGCAGGGAAGTTATGGCTACACCTTC. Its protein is CASRQGSYGYTF.